Shown below are 11 T cell receptor beta chains from a single sample sequenced in a study of response to subunit inactivated influenza vaccine. MiXCR, applied by TCRdb to the RT-PCR reads, yields one record per CDR3 protein. This sample has 490,000 or so distinct CDR3 sequences; about 8% occur once, and the top ten carry over 10%. The material sequenced was PBMCs from blood, taken roughly 24 months after vaccination. Every receptor here comes from a man aged 50 to 69 who received an inactivated influenza vaccine.

As regards this clonotype: It may be a read error: a sequence one base away is much more abundant. V and J are TRBV4-3 and TRBJ2-7; tentative D call: TRBD2 (5 bases). This CDR3 is built from 17 residues. V was shortened by 0 bases and J by 4 bases, with 19 bases between the two germline ends. Looked up from germline, CDR1 is LGHNA and CDR2 is YSLEER. CDR3 protein: CASSQDFGRATPYEQYF. The CDR3 DNA reads TGCGCCAGCAGCCAAGATTTTGGGAGAGCCACTCCGTACGAGCAGTACTTC.

This clonotype was recorded a few times. The chain recombines TRBV20-1 with TRBJ1-6; TRBD1 matches 7 bases. The junction had 5 bases not matched to a gene; V was cut back by 0 bases and J by 6 bases. The CDR3 covers 15 residues. Per germline, CDR1 DFQATT and CDR2 SNEGSKA (reference sequence). The CDR3 DNA reads as TGCAGTGCTAGAGAGCGTGGGACAGCTAATTCACCCCTCCACTTT. Amino acid sequence: CSARERGTANSPLHF.

This clonotype has just a few counts. The chain employs TRBV30 and TRBJ2-7; D may be TRBD1 or TRBD2 (7 bases each). Germline V gives CDR1 GTSNPN, CDR2 SVGIG (reference sequence). The ends were cut back, 8 bases at V and 4 bases at J, with 18 bases in the middle. The CDR3 extends over 13 amino acids. The CDR3, as DNA: TGTGCCAGCCACAGGGGTAGCGGGTACGAGCAGTACTTC. It is translated as CASHRGSGYEQYF.

This clonotype occurred a few times. V gene TRBV9 combines with J gene TRBJ2-5; D may be TRBD1 or TRBD2 (5 bases each). The V end was cut by 0 bases, the J end by 4 bases, with 10 bases between. The CDR3 loop spans 14 amino acids. CDR1 and CDR2 (germline): SGDLS, YYNGEE. The CDR3 sequence is CASSVAPGTETQYF. The CDR3 coding sequence is TGTGCCAGCAGCGTAGCACCAGGGACAGAGACCCAGTACTTC.

To note about this clonotype: It may be a read error: a sequence one base away is much more abundant. The J gene is TRBJ2-7, the V gene TRBV6-1; D is possibly TRBD2 (6 bases). The CDR3 covers 14 residues. The germline CDR1 and CDR2 sequences are MNHNS and SASEGT. V was pared by 8 bases and J by 7 bases, with 21 bases between. The CDR3 DNA follows: TGTGCCAGCGGCGGCGGGGCTGGGATTGAAGAGCAGTACTTC. Its translation: CASGGGAGIEEQYF.

This clonotype was detected many times. J is TRBJ1-2 and V is TRBV7-2, with 7 nucleotides matching TRBD1. Germline V lookup: CDR1 SGHTA, CDR2 FQGNSA. The CDR3 covers 13 residues. The junction had 4 bases not matched to a gene; V was cut back by 4 bases and J by 5 bases. CDR3 in DNA: TGTGCCAGCAGCTCGGACAGGAAATATGGCTACACCTTC. Translated: CASSSDRKYGYTF.

A few counts support this clonotype. The V gene is TRBV3-1, the J gene TRBJ2-3; TRBD2 matches 10 bases. V was clipped by 2 bases and J by 0 bases; unmatched bases: 5. CDR3 length: 17 amino acids. Germline-derived CDR1 and CDR2 are LGHDT and YNNKEL (reference sequence). The CDR3 DNA sequence: TGTGCCAGCAGCCAATATAGCGGGGGGCAAAGCACAGATACGCAGTATTTT. It translates to CASSQYSGGQSTDTQYF.

This clonotype appeared a few times. This chain connects TRBV28 to TRBJ2-7; 8 bases agree with TRBD2. Per the germline V gene, CDR1 is MDHEN and CDR2 is SYDVKM. The V gene end was trimmed by 3 bases and the J gene end by 0 bases; junction bases not matched to a gene: 10. The CDR3 runs to 17 residues. CDR3 bases: TGTGCCAGCAGTTTTCGGCTAGCGGGCTGGGGCTCCTACGAGCAGTACTTC. The encoded protein is CASSFRLAGWGSYEQYF.

The table lists this clonotype with a few counts. The rearrangement links TRBV6-1 to TRBJ2-2; TRBD2 matches 8 bases. Germline assignment: CDR1 MNHNS and CDR2 SASEGT. The CDR3 runs 15 residues. Trimming took 6 bases from V and 1 from J; bases not matched to a gene: 4. The CDR3 DNA reads TGTGCCAGCAGAATAGCGGGATTGAACACCGGGGAGCTGTTTTTT. Its protein product is CASRIAGLNTGELFF.

In its sample, this clonotype was seen many times. The chain has TRBV24-1 and TRBJ2-1; 9 positions match TRBD2. This CDR3 has 14 residues. Germline trimming cut 4 bases from V and 8 bases from J; bases unmatched to any gene: 5. CDR1 is KGHDR, CDR2 SFDVKD, per germline. CDR3 nucleotides: TGTGCCACCAGTGACCAAGGGACTAGCTATGAGCAGTTCTTC. Protein product: CATSDQGTSYEQFF.

This clonotype has ten or more counts. The rearrangement uses TRBV5-6 and TRBJ2-5; 7 nucleotides align to TRBD2. This CDR3 is built from 16 residues. The trim removed 1 base at V and 4 bases at J, leaving 10 bases unmatched. CDR1 SGHDT and CDR2 YYEEEE come from the germline V gene. The CDR3 loop reads CASSLWDYRGLETQYF. The CDR3 DNA is TGTGCCAGCAGCTTGTGGGACTATCGGGGGTTAGAGACCCAGTACTTC.